This T cell receptor (beta chain) stems from a study of T-cell reconstitution after alpha-beta-depleted transplantation in children (dated by TCRdb to 2016 to 2018). General notes on the study: T-cell immune reconstitution after TCRalphabeta/CD19-depleted allogeneic hematopoietic cell transplantation in children was quantitatively tracked in the study by means of TCR repertoire profiling.

Library creation used PCR. Sequencing relied on an Illumina HiSeq 2500. To normalize quantification of the TCRbeta repertoire, the TCR libraries were built with molecular barcoding that relied on unique molecular identifiers. The public sequencing data were trimmed at Q25 with fastp and processed into clonotypes with MiXCR by TCRdb, which kept only in-frame beta chains. Records with the same CDR3 protein are collapsed into one entry carrying the most frequent genes and DNA. Here the sample has approximately 420,000 distinct CDR3 sequences; roughly a tenth occur a single time. The ten largest clones add up to 4.5% to 7% of the sample. Regarding this clonotype: Its antigen specificity is not known. Base quality data are lacking; no much larger clone is found one base away.

The germline V gene (reference sequence) yields DFQATT for CDR1 and SNEGSKA for CDR2. The CDR3 has 16 amino acids, counting the end cysteine and phenylalanine. The only DNA kept is the CDR3, 48 bases in frame from the first base. Here V drops 2 bases and J drops 2 bases, and the junction holds 9 bases not matched to any gene. The receptor was derived from a human donor who donated a stem cell graft to a child with acute myeloid leukemia. Recombination joined TRBV20-1 with TRBJ2-3; 8 nucleotides in the junction match TRBD1. This material consisted of PBMCs from the stem cell graft donor, taken from the stem cell graft. The CDR3 loop reads CSARPTGGWNTDTQYF. At the DNA level, the sequence is TGCAGTGCTAGACCCACAGGGGGATGGAACACAGATACGCAGTATTTT.